The next 18 T cell receptor beta chains were all read from a single sample in a study of blood T cell repertoires in COVID-19. Using immunoSEQ multiplex PCR, the repertoire was profiled, and TCRdb retains in-frame clones only, with some absent. The sample has 99,000 or so clones; approximately 78% are singletons. The sample comprised peripheral blood. The receptors originated from a woman at least 80 years old with acute or convalescent COVID-19.

The rearrangement links TRBV12-3 or TRBV12-4 to TRBJ1-2, with D perhaps TRBD1 (5 bases). V lost 6 bases and J lost 7, with 9 bases in between. The CDR3 loop spans 11 amino acids. The CDR3 region has the DNA TGTGCCAGCAGACTTAGGGGTGGCTACACCTTC. Protein: CASRLRGGYTF.

This chain uses TRBV7-2 with TRBJ2-7; TRBD2 aligns across 9 bases. Germline trimming cut 0 bases from V and 3 bases from J; bases unmatched to any gene: 6. Germline V gene lookup returns CDR1 SGHTA and CDR2 FQGNSA. CDR3 length: 16 amino acids. CDR3 nucleotide sequence: TGTGCCAGCAGCTTAGCGTTCGTAGCGGGAGACTACGAGCAGTACTTC. Protein product: CASSLAFVAGDYEQYF. The variable domain in full, with the rest retrieved from reference TRBV7-2 and TRBJ2-7, is GAGVSQSPSNKVTEKGKDVELRCDPISGHTALYWYRQSLGQGLEFLIYFQGNSAPDKSGLPSDRFSAERTGGSVSTLTIQRTQQEDSAVYLCASSLAFVAGDYEQYFGPGTRLTVT.

By frequency in the sample, this clone is medium-sized. The chain employs TRBV19 and TRBJ1-2; D is ambiguous. This CDR3 comprises 15 residues. In germline, CDR1 is LNHDA, CDR2 SQIVND (reference sequence). Trimming removed 5 bases at V and 5 bases at J, with 18 bases between. CDR3 amino acids: CASSLRITTDYGYTF. The CDR3 coding sequence is TGTGCCAGTAGTCTACGTATCACGACTGATTATGGCTACACCTTC.

V and J are TRBV7-9 and TRBJ2-3; TRBD2 is a possible D gene (6 bases). The CDR3 extends over 19 amino acids. From germline, CDR1 is SEHNR and CDR2 FQNEAQ (reference sequence). V dropped 7 bases and J dropped 2 bases, with 28 bases sitting between them. The CDR3 DNA is TGTGCCAGCACGAGGAGGGGAAGTTTACTAGGAATTCACACAGATACGCAGTATTTT. Its protein product is CASTRRGSLLGIHTDTQYF.

The V gene is TRBV5-4, the J gene TRBJ1-1, with a weak D call TRBD1 (6 bases). Germline CDR1 and CDR2: SGHNT and YYREEE (reference sequence). Between the trimmed V and J ends, which lost 0 bases and 6 bases, there was a span of 9 bases. This CDR3 is built from 13 residues. CDR3 region: CASSLGQGSEAFF. CDR3 bases: TGTGCCAGCAGCTTGGGGCAGGGGTCTGAAGCTTTCTTT.

The chain recombines TRBV5-1 with TRBJ2-2, with D possibly TRBD1 on 5 matching bases. This CDR3 is 14 amino acids long. CDR1 and CDR2 (germline): SGHRS, YFSETQ. Trimming stripped 2 bases from V and 7 bases from J, with 12 bases between. CDR3 sequence: CASSLTLDSGELFF. The CDR3 bases are TGCGCCAGCAGCTTAACATTAGACAGCGGGGAGCTGTTTTTT.

This rearrangement joins TRBV27 to TRBJ1-2; D ambiguous. V was cut by 5 bases and J by 5 bases, with 18 bases left in between. Germline V gene sequence: CDR1 MNHEY, CDR2 SMNVEV (reference sequence). CDR3 length: 15 residues. The CDR3: CASSLAEGTRYGYTF. The CDR3 coding sequence is TGTGCCAGCAGTCTGGCGGAGGGAACAAGATATGGCTACACCTTC.

The chain combines TRBV28 with TRBJ1-5; a possible D gene is TRBD1 (6 bases). The V gene's germline CDR1 is MDHEN and CDR2 SYDVKM. Trimming took 5 bases from V and 1 from J, leaving 9 bases between them. CDR3 length: 14 residues. The CDR3 is CASSLGQSNQPQHF. DNA for the CDR3: TGTGCCAGCAGTCTTGGACAGAGCAATCAGCCCCAGCATTTT.

Comment on this clone: The identical CDR3 is also encoded by other nucleotide sequences in the sample. The chain is built from TRBV3-1 (or the pseudogene TRBV3-2) and TRBJ1-2; 9 nucleotides align to TRBD1. CDR1 and CDR2 (germline): LGHDT, YNNKEL (reference sequence). After removal of 6 bases from V and 8 bases from J, the junction contained 7 bases not matched to a gene. The CDR3 totals 13 residues. Here the CDR3 reads CASSLRTGVGYTF. In DNA, the CDR3 is TGTGCCAGCAGTCTTCGGACAGGGGTGGGCTACACCTTC.

The chain combines TRBV5-1 with TRBJ1-5; D remains unclear. Germline V CDR1 and CDR2: SGHRS, YFSETQ. CDR3 length: 14 residues. Trimming left V 0 bases short and J 4 bases short, with 8 bases between. In nucleotides, the CDR3 is TGCGCCAGCAGCTTGGGGGAGGCAAATCAGCCCCAGCATTTT. Protein: CASSLGEANQPQHF.

The chain uses TRBV28 and TRBJ1-1; the D gene is possibly TRBD1 (6 bases). This CDR3 has 15 residues. V was pared by 8 bases and J by 0 bases, with 16 bases between. Germline V gene sequence: CDR1 MDHEN, CDR2 SYDVKM. CDR3 loop: CASGDGGQMNTEAFF. The CDR3 DNA reads as TGTGCCAGCGGTGACGGAGGACAGATGAACACTGAAGCTTTCTTT.

This clone came up many times. The rearrangement links TRBV7-6 to TRBJ2-3; D is unclear. V lost 2 bases, J lost 4 bases, and 7 bases lay in between. This CDR3 is 13 amino acids long. From germline, CDR1 is SGHVS and CDR2 FNYEAQ. CDR3 sequence: CASSLKAADTQYF. In DNA, the CDR3 is TGTGCCAGCAGCTTAAAGGCGGCAGATACGCAGTATTTT.

The chain employs TRBV2 and TRBJ2-7; weak D call: TRBD1 (5 bases). V dropped 4 bases and J dropped 6 bases, with 13 bases sitting between them. The V gene's germline CDR1 is SNHLY and CDR2 FYNNEI. The CDR3 is made up of 13 amino acids. The CDR3 nucleotides are TGTGCCAGCAGTGTGGGGCCCGCGCGCGAGCAGTACTTC. Protein: CASSVGPAREQYF.

This rearrangement joins TRBV29-1 to TRBJ2-3; 10 bases match TRBD2. CDR3 length equals 13 residues. CDR1 SQVTM and CDR2 ANQGSEA come from the germline V gene. The trim removed 8 bases at V and 5 bases at J, leaving 7 bases unmatched. CDR3 coding DNA: TGCAGCAAGGTAGCGGGAGGTATAGATACGCAGTATTTT. Amino acids: CSKVAGGIDTQYF.

The chain couples TRBV7-9 to TRBJ2-2; TRBD1 agrees at 8 bases. Trimming removed 3 bases from V and 2 bases from J; junction bases left unmatched: 11. Germline V gives CDR1 SEHNR, CDR2 FQNEAQ (reference sequence). This CDR3 is built from 18 residues. CDR3 DNA: TGTGCCAGCAGCTTGGGCAGGGGGCCAAACCGAAACACCGGGGAGCTGTTTTTT. Translated, it gives CASSLGRGPNRNTGELFF.

DNA for the CDR3: TGTGCCAGCAGCCTGGGGGACAGGGAACGGGAAAAACTGTTTTTT. Its translation is CASSLGDREREKLFF. V gene TRBV7-2 combines with J gene TRBJ1-4; 9 nucleotides match TRBD1. The CDR3 runs to 15 residues. Germline values: CDR1 SGHTA, CDR2 FQGNSA. V gave up 5 bases and J gave up 8 bases; unmatched junction bases: 9.

The chain has TRBV24-1 and TRBJ2-2; D remains unclear. The germline V and J ends were trimmed by 0 bases and 0 bases, with 4 bases remaining between them. Germline V gene data show CDR1 as KGHDR and CDR2 as SFDVKD. The CDR3 runs 15 residues. The DNA of the CDR3 is TGTGCCACCAGTGATTTGACACCGAACACCGGGGAGCTGTTTTTT. Translating gives CATSDLTPNTGELFF.

The chain recombines TRBV20-1 with TRBJ2-5, with 7 bases fitting TRBD1. Germline V gene data show CDR1 as DFQATT and CDR2 as SNEGSKA (reference sequence). This CDR3 comprises 15 residues. J lost 2 bases, V lost 3 bases, and 9 bases had no gene match. The CDR3 DNA reads TGCAGTGCTAGTAATCCCGAGACAGGGCAAGAGACCCAGTACTTC. Protein: CSASNPETGQETQYF.